The next 26 T cell receptor beta chains were all read from a single sample in a study of PD-L1 blockade in urothelial cancer. Time point in this sample: peripheral blood 6 weeks after treatment start. Assay used: immunoSEQ multiplex PCR; TCRdb lists only in-frame clones, some missing. The profile shows 35,000 to 55,000 clones, around 80% of them singletons. Material: PBMCs, obtained around atezolizumab (anti-PD-L1) treatment. The receptors shown here come from a man in his fifties or sixties with urothelial cancer.

The genes are TRBV7-9 and TRBJ2-7; D gene ambiguous. Trimming left V 2 bases short and J 3 bases short, with 5 bases between. The CDR3 consists of 12 residues. Germline CDR1 reads SEHNR; CDR2 reads FQNEAQ (reference sequence). For the CDR3, the DNA is TGTGCCAGCAGCTTACTCGTCTACGAGCAGTACTTC. Translated: CASSLLVYEQYF.

This chain links TRBV5-1 with TRBJ1-6; tentatively, D is TRBD1 (5 bases). The CDR3 loop spans 14 amino acids. V was clipped by 4 bases and J by 5 bases, with 10 bases between them. Germline assignment: CDR1 SGHRS and CDR2 YFSETQ. The CDR3 nucleotides read TGCGCCAGCAGCCCTAGACAGAATAATTCACCCCTCCACTTT. Translated, it gives CASSPRQNNSPLHF.

This chain links TRBV5-5 with TRBJ2-6; TRBD1 might be the D (5 bases). Between the trimmed V and J ends, which lost 2 bases and 2 bases, there was a span of 14 bases. From germline, CDR1 is SGHKS and CDR2 YYEKEE (reference sequence). The length of the CDR3 is 17 residues. The CDR3 reads CASSLSQAGTGANVLTF. Here the CDR3 DNA reads TGTGCCAGCAGCTTAAGTCAGGCAGGGACTGGGGCCAACGTCCTGACTTTC.

The gene calls are TRBV28 and TRBJ2-7; 8 positions agree with TRBD1. Germline V gene sequence: CDR1 MDHEN, CDR2 SYDVKM. V shed 7 bases and J 7 bases; nucleotides not matched to a gene: 9. The CDR3 has 13 residues. CDR3 sequence (DNA): TGTGCCAGCAAGCGGACAGGGCGGTGGGAGCAGTACTTC. This sequence encodes CASKRTGRWEQYF.

This clone was seen just once. The rearrangement joins TRBV28 to TRBJ1-1; a possible D gene is TRBD1 (5 bases). This CDR3 is 16 amino acids long. V was cut by 0 bases and J by 4 bases, with 15 bases left in between. CDR1 is MDHEN, CDR2 SYDVKM, per germline. The CDR3 region is CASSLWGEGWSTEAFF. CDR3 DNA: TGTGCCAGCAGTTTATGGGGGGAGGGCTGGAGCACTGAAGCTTTCTTT.

V usage is TRBV28 and J usage is TRBJ2-1, with a tentative D call TRBD2 (6 bases). The length of the CDR3 is 15 residues. The ends were cut back, 3 bases at V and 6 bases at J, with 15 bases in the middle. Looked up from germline, CDR1 is MDHEN and CDR2 is SYDVKM. The CDR3 bases are TGTGCCAGCAGTTTGGAAATCCGGGACTCCAATGAGCAGTTCTTC. This gives the protein CASSLEIRDSNEQFF.

J is TRBJ2-3 and V is TRBV15; 7 nucleotides agree with TRBD2. The germline gives CDR1 LNHNV, CDR2 YYDKDF (reference sequence). CDR3 size: 16 residues. V was pared by 3 bases and J by 4 bases, with 10 bases of the junction left unmatched. The CDR3 nucleotides read TGTGCCACCAGCAGGGGGATAGCGGGTCAACCAGATACGCAGTATTTT. As protein: CATSRGIAGQPDTQYF.

The chain links TRBV10-3 to TRBJ2-1; D is perhaps TRBD2 (5 bases). This CDR3 is 13 amino acids long. Trimming cost V 1 base and J 8 bases, with 9 bases left between them. Germline CDR1 is ENHRY and CDR2 is SYGVKD. CDR3 DNA: TGTGCCATCAGTGAGTGGGGTAGCGATGAGCAGTTCTTC. Amino acids: CAISEWGSDEQFF.

The chain joins TRBV29-1 to TRBJ1-2; 8 bases are shared with TRBD1. With 6 bases clipped from V and 8 bases from J, the junction kept 8 bases outside the gene matches. CDR1 and CDR2 from the germline V gene are SQVTM and ANQGSEA. The CDR3 is 12 residues long. The CDR3 is CSVATGERGYTF. In nucleotides, the CDR3 is TGCAGCGTCGCGACAGGGGAGCGCGGCTACACCTTC.

This clone is a singleton in its sample. The chain employs TRBV5-5 and TRBJ2-7; TRBD2 is a possible D gene (6 bases). Trimming cost V 4 bases and J 4 bases, with 12 bases left between them. The CDR3 has 13 residues. Per germline, CDR1 SGHKS and CDR2 YYEKEE (reference sequence). The CDR3 DNA reads as TGTGCCAGCAGCCCCGGGACTTGGTACGAGCAGTACTTC. Translated: CASSPGTWYEQYF.

The chain joins TRBV11-2 to TRBJ2-1; D is uncertain. The CDR3 extends over 16 amino acids. Trimming removed 1 base from V and 2 bases from J, with 12 bases in between. Per the germline V gene, CDR1 is SGHAT and CDR2 is FQNNGV. The CDR3 DNA reads TGTGCCAGCAGCTTAGTCGCTGCGCGGCCCTACAATGAGCAGTTCTTC. This encodes CASSLVAARPYNEQFF.

The V and J genes are TRBV7-2 and TRBJ1-6; D is undetermined. This CDR3 contains 15 residues. CDR1 is SGHTA, CDR2 FQGNSA, per germline. V lost 1 base to trimming and J lost 4 bases, with 8 bases between them. CDR3 residues: CASSLEPGYNSPLHF. The CDR3 nucleotides are TGTGCCAGCAGCTTAGAGCCAGGTTATAATTCACCCCTCCACTTT. The full variable domain, rest sourced from reference TRBV7-2 and TRBJ1-6, is GAGVSQSPSNKVTEKGKDVELRCDPISGHTALYWYRQSLGQGLEFLIYFQGNSAPDKSGLPSDRFSAERTGGSVSTLTIQRTQQEDSAVYLCASSLEPGYNSPLHFGNGTRLTVT.

The chain employs TRBV5-1 and TRBJ1-1; TRBD1 aligns across 8 bases. The V gene end was trimmed by 7 bases and the J gene end by 3 bases; junction bases not matched to a gene: 14. Germline V gene lookup returns CDR1 SGHRS and CDR2 YFSETQ. The CDR3 is 16 residues long. In nucleotides, the CDR3 is TGCGCCAGCTCCCAAGGACAGGGCGCCCTGGACACTGAAGCTTTCTTT. Translation: CASSQGQGALDTEAFF.

This chain uses TRBV5-1 with TRBJ2-1; 7 bases align to TRBD1. The CDR3 consists of 13 residues. J was trimmed by 7 bases and V by 1 base; bases with no gene match: 2. The germline gives CDR1 SGHRS, CDR2 YFSETQ. The CDR3 is CASSLQDRNEQFF. CDR3 nucleotides: TGCGCCAGCAGCTTGCAGGACAGGAATGAGCAGTTCTTC.

This sequence joins TRBV30 and TRBJ2-1, with a tentative D call TRBD2 (7 bases). Deletions cut 5 bases from V and 0 bases from J, with 11 bases between. Germline CDR1 GTSNPN, CDR2 SVGIG (reference sequence). The CDR3 runs to 14 residues. Here the CDR3 DNA reads TGTGCCTGGGGACTAGGGGGCTCCTACAATGAGCAGTTCTTC. Its translation: CAWGLGGSYNEQFF. The full variable domain, with the rest looked up from reference TRBV30 and TRBJ2-1, is SQTIHQWPATLVQPVGSPLSLECTVEGTSNPNLYWYRQAAGRGLQLLFYSVGIGQISSEVPQNLSASRPQDRQFILSSKKLLLSDSGFYLCAWGLGGSYNEQFFGPGTRLTVL.

This clone was picked up a small number of times. The chain carries TRBV6-1 and TRBJ2-4; 7 bases map to TRBD2. The CDR3 totals 14 residues. Germline V gives CDR1 MNHNS, CDR2 SASEGT. Germline trimming cut 10 bases from V and 0 bases from J; bases unmatched to any gene: 6. The CDR3 spells CATWEGLAKNIQYF. CDR3 bases: TGTGCCACCTGGGAGGGGCTAGCCAAAAACATTCAGTACTTC.

The rearrangement joins TRBV6-6 to TRBJ2-2; TRBD2 matches 7 bases. Trimming at V came to 8 bases and at J to 16 bases, leaving 19 bases not matched to a gene. The CDR3 totals 14 residues. Germline V gives CDR1 MNHNY, CDR2 SVGAGI (reference sequence). As DNA, the CDR3 is TGTGCCAGCGATACGGGCGCAGCGGGAAGTAGGGAGTTTTTT. Protein product: CASDTGAAGSREFF.

This clone showed up many times. V gene TRBV5-6 combines with J gene TRBJ1-6; TRBD1 agrees at 7 bases. CDR3 length equals 15 residues. The germline V gene encodes CDR1 SGHDT and CDR2 YYEEEE. Trimming at V came to 0 bases and at J to 10 bases, leaving 7 bases not matched to a gene. For the CDR3, the DNA is TGTGCCAGCAGCTTGGGTCTGGCAGGGGGGTCACCCCTCCACTTT. It specifies CASSLGLAGGSPLHF.

The CDR3 sequence is CASSPGQGGYTF. DNA for the CDR3: TGCGCCAGCAGCCCAGGACAGGGAGGCTACACCTTC. This chain joins TRBV5-1 and TRBJ1-2; 8 bases map to TRBD1. The germline CDR1 and CDR2 sequences are SGHRS and YFSETQ. J gave up 8 bases and V 4 bases, and 4 bases lay outside the gene matches. The length of the CDR3 is 12 residues.

The genes are TRBV9 and TRBJ1-3; D is unclear. Trimming took 3 bases from V and 4 from J, leaving 8 bases between them. This CDR3 is 13 amino acids long. Per the germline V gene, CDR1 is SGDLS and CDR2 is YYNGEE. CDR3 nucleotides: TGTGCCAGCAGCGCCGCTATGGGAAACACCATATATTTT. Protein: CASSAAMGNTIYF.

The chain combines TRBV5-1 with TRBJ1-1; D might be TRBD1 (5 bases). V was shortened by 0 bases and J by 5 bases, with 11 bases between the two germline ends. The CDR3 has 14 amino acids. Germline CDR1 reads SGHRS; CDR2 reads YFSETQ. The CDR3 loop is CASSLARQGTEAFF. The DNA for the CDR3 is TGCGCCAGCAGCTTGGCTCGGCAGGGAACTGAAGCTTTCTTT.

The chain joins TRBV5-6 to TRBJ2-1; 12 bases align to TRBD2. With V trimmed by 4 bases and J by 7 bases, 3 bases remained unmatched. The CDR3 extends over 14 amino acids. Looked up from germline, CDR1 is SGHDT and CDR2 is YYEEEE. Here the CDR3 reads CASSTTSGSNEQFF. The CDR3 nucleotides are TGTGCCAGCAGCACGACTAGCGGGAGTAATGAGCAGTTCTTC.

This clone has just a few counts. The V and J genes are TRBV12-5 and TRBJ2-5, with D hard to call. Trimming took off 6 bases at V and 4 bases at J, with 15 bases between the two ends. CDR3 size: 14 residues. Per the germline V gene, CDR1 is LGHNT and CDR2 is FRNRAP. CDR3 coding DNA: TGTGCTAGTGGCCCCGGTGATGCCGCAGAGACCCAGTACTTC. This codes for CASGPGDAAETQYF.

This rearrangement joins TRBV5-4 to TRBJ1-2; tentatively, D is TRBD1 (5 bases). The CDR3 totals 14 residues. Germline V gives CDR1 SGHNT, CDR2 YYREEE (reference sequence). Trimming took off 1 base at V and 2 bases at J, with 9 bases between the two ends. DNA for the CDR3: TGTGCCAGCAGCTTGAAGCGGGGGAACTATGGCTACACCTTC. This translates into CASSLKRGNYGYTF. The whole variable domain, remainder taken from reference TRBV5-4 and TRBJ1-2, is ETGVTQSPTHLIKTRGQQVTLRCSSQSGHNTVSWYQQALGQGPQFIFQYYREEENGRGNFPPRFSGLQFPNYSSELNVNALELDDSALYLCASSLKRGNYGYTFGSGTRLTVV.

This chain connects TRBV5-4 to TRBJ2-6; D might be TRBD2 (6 bases). V lost 3 bases to trimming and J lost 2 bases, with 12 bases between them. The germline gives CDR1 SGHNT, CDR2 YYREEE (reference sequence). The CDR3 totals 16 residues. The CDR3 DNA follows: TGTGCCAGCAGCTCAGAGCGGGCAACTGGGGCCAACGTCCTGACTTTC. Translating gives CASSSERATGANVLTF.

The chain employs TRBV28 and TRBJ2-4; D is perhaps TRBD1 (5 bases). Looked up from germline, CDR1 is MDHEN and CDR2 is SYDVKM. CDR3 length: 16 residues. Trimming pared 3 bases from V and 4 bases from J, leaving 16 bases between. The CDR3 sequence is CASSFGASPEKNIQYF. The CDR3 bases are TGTGCCAGCAGTTTTGGGGCTTCGCCGGAAAAAAACATTCAGTACTTC. The full variable domain, in which reference TRBV28 and TRBJ2-4 provide the parts outside the CDR3, is DVKVTQSSRYLVKRTGEKVFLECVQDMDHENMFWYRQDPGLGLRLIYFSYDVKMKEKGDIPEGYSVSREKKERFSLILESASTNQTSMYLCASSFGASPEKNIQYFGAGTRLSVL.